This T cell receptor beta chain was recorded in a study of cytomegalovirus exposure and HLA in healthy donors. Findings of the study overall: A later analysis found that most CMV-associated TCR beta chains appeared HLA-restricted. Later analysis placed DRB1 highest and HLA-C lowest in TCR association rates, which differed by HLA locus. Most subjects had HLA-A and HLA-B alleles reportedly predicted accurately by TCR beta sequences.

V lost 5 bases and J lost 2; bases outside the gene matches: 6. CDR3 size: 15 residues. Per the germline V gene, CDR1 is MNHEY and CDR2 is SVGAGI. The PCR had 60 Vbeta and 13 Jbeta primers. Sequencing was performed with immunoSEQ multiplex PCR; in TCRdb, only in-frame clones are kept and a portion is missing. The sample contains about 160,000 clones, roughly 85% of which appear only once. In regard to this clone: Its antigen is still unknown.

The sample comprised PBMCs. The sequence derives from a woman aged 45-60 years in good health and CMV-seronegative. The V call is TRBV6-5, the J call TRBJ2-4; 7 nucleotides agree with TRBD1. DNA of the CDR3: TGTGCCAGCAGTAAGGGGGCGCGTACCAAAAACATTCAGTACTTC. This codes for CASSKGARTKNIQYF.